This TCR beta chain was found in a study of T cells after yellow fever vaccination (dated 2019 in TCRdb). For the study in its entirety: The SMART-Seq v4 Ultra Low Input RNA kit was used to prepare libraries from fractions with low cell numbers. Blood was collected at multiple timepoints before and after primary and secondary immunization, and bulk PBMC replicates and cell subsets were isolated. To track T-cell clones before and after primary and booster YFV17D yellow fever vaccination, bulk TCR alpha and beta repertoires were sequenced longitudinally. Two healthy male donors, one aged 18 to 29 and one aged 30 to 40 years, made up the cohort. Paper-wide results and their limitations: Only a couple of donors were included in the study, so the extent to which the findings can be generalized is limited. Because abundant contaminating clonotypes from the bulk population could be contained in FACS-sorted repertoires, computational filtering was required. Compared with the primary T-cell response, the secondary T-cell response was weaker but faster, peaking on day 5 rather than day 15. Most clones expanded after primary vaccination were re-detected after the booster (almost 98% of CD4 and around nine tenths of CD8), suggesting broad memory maintenance. A small share of clonotypes occurred in both CD4 and CD8 compartments, likely arising from convergent recombination.

The listed sequencing device is Illumina NovaSeq 6000. TCR cDNA was synthesized by 5'RACE template switching, through which a universal primer site and unique molecular identifiers were introduced. cDNA synthesis was primed from both the TCR alpha and TCR beta constant segments. Two PCR steps were used to amplify libraries, with sample barcodes and sequencing adapters being added in the second step. Sequencing of the libraries was done on either Illumina HiSeq 2500 (2x100 bp) or NovaSeq (2x150 bp). As for the original processing: Reads were demultiplexed and collapsed into UMI consensus sequences with MIGEC, and V(D)J alignment was performed with MiXCR. Vaccine-responding clonotypes were defined with edgeR using replicate PBMC samples, requiring FDR below 0.01 and a log2 fold change above 5 up to day 15. Each bulk clonotype was labeled CD4 or CD8 based on which sequenced repertoire, CD4 or CD8, contained the clonotype at higher abundance. The public reads were quality trimmed at Q25 with fastp and then assembled into clones with MiXCR by TCRdb, keeping productive beta chains. For every CDR3 protein sequence, its rows merge into one entry that carries the most common genes and DNA. The V and J calls shown here were made by TCRdb, not taken from the authors' results. This sample holds around 320,000 distinct CDR3 sequences; about 10% were observed only once. The ten largest clones take up about 3% of the sample.

According to the study, the label for this sample's treatment or condition signals: live attenuated yellow fever vaccine strain. PBMCs were isolated from peripheral blood using a standard Ficoll-Paque protocol. Dynabeads CD4 and CD8 positive selection kits were used to isolate the CD4 and CD8 T-cell fractions. TriZol was used to extract RNA from bulk PBMCs, from CD4 and CD8 fractions, and from dextramer-positive and dextramer-negative fractions. This clonotype occurred many times. Its antigen remains unidentified. Within one base of it there is no much larger clone, and no base qualities were kept. The sample here was CD4+ T cells sorted from PBMCs, taken 45 days after the yellow fever booster vaccination. The sequence came from a young man who received the YFV17D yellow fever vaccine.

The sequence in DNA is TGTGCCAGCTCACTACCCGGCACAGATACGCAGTATTTT. Its translation is CASSLPGTDTQYF. The chain is encoded by TRBV18 joined to TRBJ2-3; the D segment cannot be called with confidence. The CDR3 has 13 amino acids, counting the end cysteine and phenylalanine. The DNA shown is the 39-base CDR3, in frame from base 1. Based on the germline V gene, the CDR1 and CDR2 sequences are KGHSH and LQKENI. V is reduced by 4 bases and J by 1 base, leaving a spacing of 6 bases between them.